A single sample is the source of the 29 T cell receptor beta chains below, sequenced in a study of cytomegalovirus exposure and HLA in healthy donors (dated by TCRdb to about 2017). Libraries were made using the immunoSEQ multiplex PCR assay. A mixture of 60 forward primers for TCR Vbeta segments and 13 reverse primers for TCR Jbeta segments was used in the multiplex PCR. The table comes from immuneACCESS by way of TCRdb, which keeps in-frame sequences with V and J called. Part of the clones is missing from these tables; in studies checked, under half for an unresolved V gene and the rest for unknown reasons. The sample table holds under 140,000 clones, of which approximately 83% were seen once. The ten largest clones take up 1.5% to 2% of the sample. Sequencing was carried out using PBMCs. These receptors were taken from a man between 35 and 55 years old in good health and CMV-seronegative.

V is TRBV7-8 and J is TRBJ1-1, with D uncertain. CDR1 and CDR2 (germline): SGHVS, FQNEAQ. CDR3 length: 14 amino acids. Between the trimmed V and J ends, which lost 1 base and 8 bases, there was a span of 14 bases. The DNA for the CDR3 is TGTGCCAGCAGCTTAGTGGAGCAGAAAAGGGAAGCTTTCTTT. It is translated as CASSLVEQKREAFF.

The rearrangement joins TRBV4-2 to TRBJ1-2; 10 nucleotides align to TRBD1. The germline gives CDR1 LGHNA, CDR2 YNFKEQ. The CDR3 contains 16 residues. The trim removed 1 base at V and 6 bases at J, leaving 8 bases unmatched. CDR3 nucleotides: TGTGCCAGCAGCCAAGGGAGGGGACAGGGGCCCGATGGCTACACCTTC. Translated, it gives CASSQGRGQGPDGYTF.

This chain links TRBV5-3 with TRBJ2-3; D remains ambiguous. TRBV5-3 is an open reading frame whose function is uncertain. This CDR3 has 14 residues. Trimming left V 0 bases short and J 2 bases short, with 7 bases between. Written as DNA, the CDR3 is TGTGCCAGAAGCTTGGCCGGTTCCACAGATACGCAGTATTTT. As protein: CARSLAGSTDTQYF.

The chain joins TRBV7-9 to TRBJ1-2; maybe TRBD1 (5 bases). V lost 5 bases to trimming and J lost 3 bases, with 19 bases between them. CDR1 and CDR2 (germline): SEHNR, FQNEAQ (reference sequence). The CDR3 totals 16 residues. The CDR3 protein is CASSPGGTKNYYGYTF. The CDR3, as DNA: TGTGCCAGCAGCCCGGGGGGGACTAAGAATTACTATGGCTACACCTTC.

The chain links TRBV28 to TRBJ1-2; 7 positions agree with TRBD1. Per the germline V gene, CDR1 is MDHEN and CDR2 is SYDVKM. The CDR3 runs to 14 residues. The trim removed 2 bases at V and 3 bases at J, leaving 3 bases unmatched. This chain's CDR3 is CASSLRGRDYGYTF. CDR3 coding DNA: TGTGCCAGCAGTTTAAGGGGGCGGGACTATGGCTACACCTTC.

The genes are TRBV28 and TRBJ1-3, with D perhaps TRBD1 (6 bases). The CDR3 is made up of 15 amino acids. Trimming pared 5 bases from V and 4 bases from J, leaving 15 bases between. CDR1 is MDHEN, CDR2 SYDVKM, per germline. In nucleotides, the CDR3 is TGTGCCAGCAGTCCAGGGGACGGGGCCGGAAACACCATATATTTT. Its protein is CASSPGDGAGNTIYF. Drawing the rest from reference TRBV28 and TRBJ1-3, the complete variable domain is DVKVTQSSRYLVKRTGEKVFLECVQDMDHENMFWYRQDPGLGLRLIYFSYDVKMKEKGDIPEGYSVSREKKERFSLILESASTNQTSMYLCASSPGDGAGNTIYFGEGSWLTVV.

The rearrangement uses TRBV5-1 and TRBJ1-5; 10 nucleotides line up with TRBD1. Trimming at V came to 4 bases and at J to 4 bases, leaving 2 bases not matched to a gene. The CDR3 loop spans 14 amino acids. CDR1 is SGHRS and CDR2 is YFSETQ in the germline V gene. CDR3 sequence reads: CASSPGQGNQPQHF. The CDR3 coding sequence is TGCGCCAGCAGCCCGGGACAGGGGAATCAGCCCCAGCATTTT.

The chain joins TRBV4-1 to TRBJ2-1, with unresolved D. Looked up from germline, CDR1 is MGHRA and CDR2 is YSYEKL. Trimming left V 4 bases short and J 3 bases short, with 16 bases between. This CDR3 spans 16 amino acids. The CDR3 nucleotides read TGCGCCAGCAGCCCGCCCAGGTCTGACCGCTACAATGAGCAGTTCTTC. It codes for CASSPPRSDRYNEQFF.

V usage is TRBV6-6 and J usage is TRBJ1-1, with a possible D match to TRBD1 (6 bases). The CDR3 is made up of 12 amino acids. Germline-derived CDR1 and CDR2 are MNHNY and SVGAGI (reference sequence). V shed 5 bases and J shed 4 bases, with 8 bases lying between them. Written as DNA, the CDR3 is TGTGCCAGCAGTCGGGGGGCCACTGAAGCTTTCTTT. Translating it yields CASSRGATEAFF.

This clone was seen only once. The chain's CDR3 is CASSFYDRHTEAFF. The CDR3 nucleotides are TGTGCCAGCAGTTTCTACGACAGGCATACTGAAGCTTTCTTT. The rearrangement links TRBV27 to TRBJ1-1, with D possibly being TRBD1 (6 bases). Germline CDR1 MNHEY, CDR2 SMNVEV (reference sequence). The CDR3 consists of 14 residues. Trimming left V 3 bases short and J 5 bases short, with 13 bases between.

The V call is TRBV7-3, the J call TRBJ2-5; 9 positions agree with TRBD1. V was pared by 5 bases and J by 5 bases, with 12 bases of the junction left unmatched. There are 16 residues in the CDR3. In germline, CDR1 is SGHTA, CDR2 FQGTGA. DNA of the CDR3: TGTGCCAGCAGCACCCCGACAGGGGGACCGCAGGAGACCCAGTACTTC. It specifies CASSTPTGGPQETQYF.

This clone was counted a single time. The chain carries TRBV6-5 and TRBJ2-1; D is perhaps TRBD2 (5 bases). This CDR3 region has 12 residues. CDR1 is MNHEY and CDR2 is SVGAGI in the germline V gene. V gave up 7 bases and J gave up 9 bases, with 13 bases separating them. Written as DNA, the CDR3 is TGTGCCAGCACCCAGGACTGGGGTGAGCAGTTCTTC. This translates into CASTQDWGEQFF.

The chain links TRBV9 to TRBJ2-3, with D tentatively TRBD2 (6 bases). Germline-derived CDR1 and CDR2 are SGDLS and YYNGEE. V was shortened by 3 bases and J by 3 bases, with 11 bases between the two germline ends. CDR3 length: 14 amino acids. CDR3: CASSAGLFTDTQYF. DNA for the CDR3: TGTGCCAGCAGCGCGGGACTCTTTACAGATACGCAGTATTTT.

The V gene is TRBV5-6, the J gene TRBJ2-5; TRBD2 aligns across 14 bases. CDR3 length: 17 residues. The V gene's germline CDR1 is SGHDT and CDR2 YYEEEE. Unmatched junction bases numbered 8, after V lost 4 bases and J lost 3 bases. CDR3: CASSRLGGLAGEETQYF. The DNA of the CDR3 is TGTGCCAGCAGCCGCCTGGGGGGACTAGCGGGGGAAGAGACCCAGTACTTC.

This chain connects TRBV5-6 to TRBJ2-4, with D tentatively TRBD2 (5 bases). V was shortened by 4 bases and J by 2 bases, with 16 bases between the two germline ends. This CDR3 spans 16 amino acids. Germline V gives CDR1 SGHDT, CDR2 YYEEEE. The CDR3 nucleotides read TGTGCCAGCAGCCCGTCTTTCGGGGTCCCCAAAAACATTCAGTACTTC. Translated: CASSPSFGVPKNIQYF.

The chain couples TRBV18 to TRBJ1-1; D call uncertain. The V end lost 2 bases, the J end lost 7 bases, and 11 bases lay between the germline ends. The CDR3 length is 13 residues. CDR1 is KGHSH, CDR2 LQKENI, per germline. DNA for the CDR3: TGTGCCAGCTCACCAGACAAGATCAATGAAGCTTTCTTT. This sequence encodes CASSPDKINEAFF. The full variable domain, in which reference TRBV18 and TRBJ1-1 provide the parts outside the CDR3, is NAGVMQNPRHLVRRRGQEARLRCSPMKGHSHVYWYRQLPEEGLKFMVYLQKENIIDESGMPKERFSAEFPKEGPSILRIQQVVRGDSAAYFCASSPDKINEAFFGQGTRLTVV.

The genes are TRBV4-2 and TRBJ2-1; 9 positions match TRBD1. Germline lookup yields CDR1 LGHNA and CDR2 YNFKEQ. Trimming took 4 bases from V and 9 from J; bases not matched to a gene: 10. The CDR3 consists of 15 residues. The chain's CDR3 is CASSPSGTGSGEQFF. The CDR3 DNA is TGTGCCAGCAGCCCTTCCGGGACAGGGTCGGGTGAGCAGTTCTTC.

V gene TRBV6-5 combines with J gene TRBJ2-7; D might be TRBD1 (6 bases). The length of the CDR3 is 12 residues. The V and J ends lost 7 bases and 2 bases respectively, with 9 bases between them. Germline lookup yields CDR1 MNHEY and CDR2 SVGAGI. CDR3 amino acids: CASTDRTYEQYF. CDR3 sequence (DNA): TGTGCCAGCACGGACAGAACCTACGAGCAGTACTTC.

This chain links TRBV28 with TRBJ1-2, with unresolved D. This CDR3 contains 10 residues. The germline CDR1 and CDR2 sequences are MDHEN and SYDVKM. Deletions cut 6 bases from V and 5 bases from J, with 4 bases between. CDR3 amino acids: CASRRYGYTF. CDR3 DNA: TGTGCCAGCAGGCGTTATGGCTACACCTTC.

The gene calls are TRBV30 and TRBJ1-6; TRBD1 is a possible D gene (5 bases). Germline lookup yields CDR1 GTSNPN and CDR2 SVGIG (reference sequence). Between the trimmed V and J ends, which lost 8 bases and 7 bases, there was a span of 18 bases. This CDR3 has 14 residues. The DNA for the CDR3 is TGTGCCCACTCCCCAGGGAAGGGGAATTCACCCCTCCACTTT. Its protein is CAHSPGKGNSPLHF.

The chain employs TRBV30 and TRBJ2-7; D uncertain. V lost 5 bases and J 0 bases, leaving 8 bases between the germline ends. CDR3 length: 12 residues. Germline values: CDR1 GTSNPN, CDR2 SVGIG (reference sequence). CDR3 loop: CAWSAISYEQYF. DNA of the CDR3: TGTGCCTGGTCAGCGATCTCCTACGAGCAGTACTTC.

The V gene is TRBV29-1, the J gene TRBJ2-3; 7 nucleotides align to TRBD1. CDR1 and CDR2 (germline): SQVTM, ANQGSEA. The CDR3 length is 13 residues. J lost 2 bases, V lost 7 bases, and 6 bases had no gene match. The CDR3 DNA follows: TGCAGCGCCCGGACAGGCTACACAGATACGCAGTATTTT. It translates to CSARTGYTDTQYF.

This chain joins TRBV13 and TRBJ1-2; D is undetermined. The V gene lost 3 bases and the J gene lost 6 bases, with 5 bases spanning the gap. This CDR3 region has 11 residues. CDR1 PRHDT and CDR2 FYEKMQ come from the germline V gene (reference sequence). The CDR3: CASSLRDGYTF. For the CDR3, the DNA is TGTGCCAGCAGCTTGAGGGATGGCTACACCTTC.

The chain couples TRBV28 to TRBJ2-2, with a weak D call TRBD1 (6 bases). Deletions cut 7 bases from V and 0 bases from J, with 12 bases between. The CDR3 is 15 amino acids. Germline V gene lookup returns CDR1 MDHEN and CDR2 SYDVKM. DNA for the CDR3: TGTGCCAGCATTACCGGGACACCGAACACCGGGGAGCTGTTTTTT. Its protein product is CASITGTPNTGELFF.

The J gene is TRBJ2-7, the V gene TRBV9, with 8 bases aligning to TRBD1. CDR1 and CDR2 (germline): SGDLS, YYNGEE. CDR3 length: 15 amino acids. Trimming removed 3 bases from V and 3 bases from J; junction bases left unmatched: 8. The CDR3 DNA follows: TGTGCCAGCAGCGCCGGACAGGGAGAATACTACGAGCAGTACTTC. Its translation: CASSAGQGEYYEQYF.

The chain carries TRBV6-5 and TRBJ2-7; D unresolved. There are 9 residues in the CDR3. Germline V CDR1 and CDR2: MNHEY, SVGAGI. Between the trimmed V and J ends, which lost 9 bases and 3 bases, there was a span of 3 bases. CDR3 protein: CARRYEQYF. In DNA form, the CDR3 reads TGTGCCAGGCGCTACGAGCAGTACTTC.

The chain carries TRBV19 and TRBJ2-5, with TRBD2 identical over 8 bases. The CDR3 contains 14 residues. Looked up from germline, CDR1 is LNHDA and CDR2 is SQIVND (reference sequence). Trimming at V came to 7 bases and at J to 4 bases, leaving 8 bases not matched to a gene. The CDR3: CASTGRGVGETQYF. The CDR3 DNA sequence: TGTGCCAGTACCGGGCGGGGGGTAGGAGAGACCCAGTACTTC.

V and J are TRBV5-1 and TRBJ1-3; D possibly corresponds to TRBD1 (6 bases). The CDR3 covers 16 residues. The germline CDR1 and CDR2 sequences are SGHRS and YFSETQ. V lost 4 bases, J lost 0 bases, and 14 bases lay in between. The CDR3 protein is CASSPRGTISGNTIYF. The CDR3 nucleotides are TGCGCCAGCAGCCCAAGGGGGACCATCTCTGGAAACACCATATATTTT.

V usage is TRBV19 and J usage is TRBJ1-1, with TRBD1 identical over 7 bases. CDR1 is LNHDA and CDR2 is SQIVND in the germline V gene (reference sequence). The CDR3 has 20 amino acids. The V and J ends lost 3 bases and 3 bases, in that order; junction bases with no gene match: 22. CDR3 residues: CASSIVASGTAHNGDTEAFF. The CDR3 DNA is TGTGCCAGTAGTATTGTGGCGTCGGGGACAGCTCACAACGGAGACACTGAAGCTTTCTTT.